Sequencing of this T cell receptor (beta chain) was carried out in a study of T cells in tumors after PD-1 blockade. As for the study in general: On average, peripheral blood gave about 120,000 TCR templates and over 30,000 unique clonotypes. Points from the study as a whole: Some novel exhausted tumor clones appeared in pre-treatment blood, suggesting peripheral recruitment.

Comment on this clone: Its cognate antigen is unknown.

TCRdb's copy holds only in-frame clones and misses some; the assay was immunoSEQ multiplex PCR. The sample comprises approximately 48,000 clones, 81% of which are singletons, and 4% to 4.5% rests with the top ten. Template: tumor biopsy or peripheral blood genomic DNA, roughly 550-6,500 ng per sample. Between the trimmed V and J ends, which lost 2 bases and 5 bases, there was a span of 10 bases. There are 12 residues in the CDR3. Germline-derived CDR1 and CDR2 are GTSNPN and SVGIG (reference sequence). This clonotype was sampled from a human donor with basal cell carcinoma. The sample consisted of PBMCs, taken before anti-PD-1 treatment. The gene calls are TRBV30 and TRBJ2-7, with unresolved D. For the CDR3, the DNA is TGTGCCTGGAGTCCCCGGGCCCACGAGCAGTACTTC. Encoded protein: CAWSPRAHEQYF.